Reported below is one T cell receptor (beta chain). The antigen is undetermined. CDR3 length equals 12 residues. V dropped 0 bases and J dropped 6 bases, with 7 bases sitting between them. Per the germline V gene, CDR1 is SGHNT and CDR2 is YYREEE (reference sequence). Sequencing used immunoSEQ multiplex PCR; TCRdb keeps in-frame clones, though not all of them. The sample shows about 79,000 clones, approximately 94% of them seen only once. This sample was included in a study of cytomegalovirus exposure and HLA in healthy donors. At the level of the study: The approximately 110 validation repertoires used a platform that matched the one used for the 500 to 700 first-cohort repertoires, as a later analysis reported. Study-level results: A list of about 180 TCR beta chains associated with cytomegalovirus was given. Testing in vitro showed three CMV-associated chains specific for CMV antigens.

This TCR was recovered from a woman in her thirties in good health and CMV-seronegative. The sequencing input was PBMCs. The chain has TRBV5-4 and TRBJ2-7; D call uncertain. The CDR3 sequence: CASSLGSGEQYF. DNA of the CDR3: TGTGCCAGCAGCTTGGGCAGTGGCGAGCAGTACTTC.